The 5 T cell receptor beta chains below come from one sample, sequenced in a study of cytomegalovirus exposure and HLA in healthy donors. The study ran its PCR with 60 Vbeta and 13 Jbeta primers. Data came from immunoSEQ multiplex PCR; TCRdb stores just in-frame clones and leaves some out. This sample carries roughly 180,000 clones, roughly four fifths of them seen once, and the ten largest clones take around 4.9%. Specimen: PBMCs. All receptors come from a girl aged 10 to 17 in good health and CMV-seropositive.

This clone was seen more than once but under ten times. The J gene is TRBJ2-5, the V gene TRBV5-1, with 10 bases fitting TRBD2. Trimming cost V 4 bases and J 6 bases; bases outside gene matches: 12. CDR1 is SGHRS, CDR2 YFSETQ, per germline. CDR3 size: 16 residues. This chain's CDR3 is CASSPRLAGMSKTQYF. Here the CDR3 DNA reads TGCGCCAGCAGCCCCCGACTAGCGGGTATGAGTAAGACCCAGTACTTC.

This chain connects TRBV9 to TRBJ2-1; TRBD2 matches at 8 bases. This CDR3 is 15 amino acids long. Per the germline V gene, CDR1 is SGDLS and CDR2 is YYNGEE. J gave up 9 bases and V 0 bases, and 8 bases lay outside the gene matches. In nucleotides, the CDR3 is TGTGCCAGCAGCGTAGGGGGACTAGATTCAGGTGAGCAGTTCTTC. Protein: CASSVGGLDSGEQFF.

The chain employs TRBV23-1 and TRBJ1-4; TRBD1 matches 10 bases. TRBV23-1 counts as an open reading frame of uncertain function. The CDR3 extends over 15 amino acids. V lost 6 bases, J lost 2 bases, and 3 bases stayed unmatched. The CDR3 DNA reads as TGCGCCAGCAGGGGACAGGGGTACACTAATGAAAAACTGTTTTTT. It specifies CASRGQGYTNEKLFF.

This clone was detected only once. This sequence joins TRBV9 and TRBJ2-1, with 12 bases lining up with TRBD1. V lost 3 bases and J lost 10; bases outside the gene matches: 11. The CDR3 covers 16 residues. Germline CDR1 and CDR2: SGDLS and YYNGEE. The DNA for the CDR3 is TGTGCCAGCAGCGCCCGCCGCACCGGGACAGGGGGCGAGCAGTTCTTC. Its protein product is CASSARRTGTGGEQFF.

Concerning this clone itself: Other DNA sequences in the same sample also yield this CDR3. This chain links TRBV10-2 with TRBJ1-5; TRBD1 matches at 9 bases. The CDR3 contains 15 residues. V gave up 7 bases and J gave up 1 base; unmatched junction bases: 5. CDR1 and CDR2 from the germline V gene are WSHSY and SAAADI. The CDR3 here is CASKEDRGSNQPQHF. The DNA for the CDR3 is TGCGCCAGCAAAGAAGACAGGGGGAGCAATCAGCCCCAGCATTTT.